The 5 T cell receptor beta chains listed next were all sequenced from one sample in a study of OX40 agonist ivuxolimab in advanced cancers. Clones were sequenced by immunoSEQ multiplex PCR, and TCRdb holds only the in-frame ones, with some missing. The top ten clones hold roughly 25% of a sample with over 14,000 clones, about 90% of them seen once. The material sequenced was CD4+ or CD8+ T cells sorted from blood, taken in a trial of the OX40 agonist ivuxolimab. All receptors come from an adult with an advanced solid tumor such as melanoma, head and neck, liver or kidney cancer.

To note about this clone: One end of the junction fails to match germline, which may point to a read error. As DNA, the CDR3 is TGCGCCAGCAGCGAAGAAAGGCTTTTCTACGAGCAGTACTTC. Encoded protein: CASSEERLFYEQYF. The rearrangement joins TRBV4-1 to TRBJ2-7; D ambiguous. The CDR3 totals 14 residues. Germline CDR1 MGHRA, CDR2 YSYEKL.

The chain is built from TRBV29-1 and TRBJ2-1; D remains ambiguous. The CDR3 sequence is 17 residues long. Germline V lookup: CDR1 SQVTM, CDR2 ANQGSEA. V lost 6 bases and J 2 bases, leaving 23 bases between the germline ends. This CDR3 is CSVSGVGETIAYNEQFF. CDR3 bases: TGCAGCGTGAGTGGGGTGGGCGAAACTATCGCCTACAATGAGCAGTTCTTC.

The rearrangement links TRBV5-8 to TRBJ1-1, with 7 bases matching TRBD1. The CDR3 contains 12 residues. With 2 bases clipped from V and 7 bases from J, the junction kept 2 bases outside the gene matches. The germline V gene has CDR1 SGHTS and CDR2 YDEGEE. The CDR3 sequence: CASSFRDSEAFF. The CDR3 nucleotides are TGTGCCAGCAGCTTCCGGGACAGTGAAGCTTTCTTT.

The chain recombines TRBV7-3 with TRBJ2-7, with 7 bases lining up with TRBD2. CDR3 length: 14 amino acids. The germline V gene encodes CDR1 SGHTA and CDR2 FQGTGA. Trimming took 5 bases from V and 5 from J; bases not matched to a gene: 9. The CDR3 coding sequence is TGTGCCAGCAGCCCGGCTGCGGGAGATGACGAGCAGTACTTC. Translation: CASSPAAGDDEQYF.

The V gene is TRBV4-1, the J gene TRBJ2-7; D ambiguous. V was cut by 4 bases and J by 5 bases, with 12 bases left in between. This CDR3 has 13 residues. Germline V gene data show CDR1 as MGHRA and CDR2 as YSYEKL. The DNA of the CDR3 is TGCGCCAGCAGCCCCCTCCCGGCGGACGAGCAGTACTTC. Translated: CASSPLPADEQYF.